This T cell receptor (beta chain) stems from a study of cytomegalovirus exposure and HLA in healthy donors. Study-wide results and limits: The listing of 150 to 200 TCR beta chains classed them as cytomegalovirus-associated.

As concerns this clone: As yet, its antigen is unknown.

Germline lookup yields CDR1 SGHAT and CDR2 FQNNGV. The CDR3 loop spans 14 amino acids. V dropped 3 bases and J dropped 3 bases, with 10 bases sitting between them. Assay used: immunoSEQ multiplex PCR; TCRdb lists only in-frame clones, some missing. The data show approximately 41,000 clones, about 93% seen once. Source material: PBMCs. The receptor's source is a man younger than 35 in good health and CMV-seronegative. The J gene is TRBJ2-3, the V gene TRBV11-2; D remains unclear. The CDR3 sequence: CASSLGRLTDTQYF. CDR3 DNA: TGTGCCAGCAGCTTGGGCAGGTTGACAGATACGCAGTATTTT.